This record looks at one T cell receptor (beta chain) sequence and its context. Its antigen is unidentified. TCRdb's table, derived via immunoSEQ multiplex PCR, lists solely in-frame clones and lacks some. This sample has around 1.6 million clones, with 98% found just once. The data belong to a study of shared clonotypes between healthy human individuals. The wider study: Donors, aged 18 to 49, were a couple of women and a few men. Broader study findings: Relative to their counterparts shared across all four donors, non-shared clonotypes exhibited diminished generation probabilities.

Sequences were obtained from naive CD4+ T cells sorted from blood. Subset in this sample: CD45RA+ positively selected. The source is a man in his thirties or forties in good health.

The CDR3 DNA sequence: TGTGCCAGCAGCCCGTCCCGCCAGGGTGTATACGAGCAGTACTTC. It yields the protein CASSPSRQGVYEQYF. The chain carries TRBV5-4 and TRBJ2-7, with D maybe TRBD1 (5 bases). The length of the CDR3 is 15 residues. V lost 4 bases and J lost 4, with 18 bases in between. The germline V gene has CDR1 SGHNT and CDR2 YYREEE (reference sequence).